This T cell receptor (beta chain) was observed in a study of vaccination effects on CD4 cells after COVID-19. Study background: It was two doses of either the BNT162b2 or mRNA-1273 vaccine that participants received.

Note on this clone: Its antigen is currently unknown.

Only in-frame clones appear in the TCRdb table, and some are missing; sequencing was by immunoSEQ multiplex PCR. The sample yields more than 20,000 clones, just under 75% seen once. Germline V gives CDR1 LGHNT, CDR2 FRNRAP. The CDR3 sequence is 17 residues long. Trimming took 3 bases from V and 2 from J; bases not matched to a gene: 6. Notes on the study in general: Few convalescent patients were included, and no early post-infection timepoints were sampled. Late post-vaccination, clones induced by infection and those induced by vaccine underwent marked clonal contraction.

Sequencing was preceded by expansion of antigen-specific CD4+ T cells with viral peptide pools in the ViraFEST assay. After less than 11 days in culture, the CD4+ T cells were isolated. Absence of prior SARS-CoV-2 infection characterized the vaccine recipients, who showed negative nucleocapsid antibodies. Each culture well received around 2 million PBMC. These cells were then cultured in IMDM with 9 to 10 IU/ml IL-2 and 10 ug/ml peptides. The chain links TRBV12-5 to TRBJ2-2; TRBD2 matches 10 bases. This specimen consisted of CD4+ T cells from PBMCs cultured with SARS-CoV-2 spike peptides, obtained before COVID-19 vaccination. This TCR came from a human donor who received a COVID-19 vaccine. This chain's CDR3 is CASGLVTSGFNTGELFF. CDR3 DNA sequence: TGTGCTAGTGGTTTAGTGACTAGCGGGTTCAACACCGGGGAGCTGTTTTTT.